The following is a TCR beta chain sequence with its context. This sample stems from a study of blood T cell repertoires in COVID-19. About the research overall: There were acute and convalescent COVID-19 samples, and they came from the United States, Italy and Spain. T cells, B-cell-depleted T cells, or PBMCs provided the cDNA or gDNA that served as material.

After removal of 6 bases from V and 6 bases from J, the junction contained 7 bases not matched to a gene. The CDR3 totals 14 residues. Germline V CDR1 and CDR2: LGHDT, YNNKEL (reference sequence). Original analysis: Counts of nucleated cells, estimated from reference gene primer amplification, were obtained. Using immunoSEQ multiplex PCR, the repertoire was profiled, and TCRdb retains in-frame clones only, with some absent. V, J and clone size were drawn from that table, and D and trimming were deduced from the DNA. The data show around 120,000 clones, about 89% seen once. This receptor was obtained from a woman in her sixties or seventies with acute or convalescent COVID-19. Specimen: peripheral blood. The J gene is TRBJ1-2, the V gene TRBV3-1 (or the pseudogene TRBV3-2); 10 positions agree with TRBD1. The CDR3 region is CASSSFDRGHGYTF. DNA of the CDR3: TGTGCCAGCAGTTCCTTCGACAGGGGGCATGGCTACACCTTC.